The 10 T cell receptor beta chains reported below all come from one sample, sequenced in a study of blood T cells in healthy people across ages. Primers used in a second PCR of roughly 7 to 11 cycles were a sample-barcoded 5' primer and a J-beta primer mix. TCRdb fed the 5' RACE reads into MiXCR, producing one record per CDR3 protein. In the table there are 600,000 or so distinct CDR3 sequences, about 28% of which are singletons. Sequencing used blood. These receptors came from a woman of 80 years or more in good health.

This clonotype was counted many times. The V call is TRBV12-3 or TRBV12-4, the J call TRBJ1-1, with D hard to call. The V and J ends lost 5 bases and 1 base respectively, with 14 bases between them. The CDR3 extends over 15 amino acids. CDR3 bases: TGTGCCAGCAGTCCCGGCGGAAGAACGAACACTGAAGCTTTCTTT. This sequence encodes CASSPGGRTNTEAFF.

The chain recombines TRBV12-3 or TRBV12-4 with TRBJ1-6, with D tentatively TRBD1 (6 bases). The CDR3 totals 14 residues. Trimming stripped 0 bases from V and 8 bases from J, with 8 bases between. This chain's CDR3 is CASSLAGADSPLHF. The CDR3 DNA follows: TGTGCCAGCAGTTTAGCGGGGGCGGATTCACCCCTCCACTTT.

Concerning this clonotype itself: Being one base from a much bigger clone, this may be a read error. Here the CDR3 reads CASSYSRDGSYNSPLHF. DNA for the CDR3: TGTGCCAGCAGTTACTCGAGGGACGGCTCCTATAATTCACCCCTCCACTTT. The V gene is TRBV6-6, the J gene TRBJ1-6; TRBD1 is a possible D gene (5 bases). Germline loops: CDR1 MNHNY, CDR2 SVGAGI (reference sequence). V was shortened by 0 bases and J by 0 bases, with 9 bases between the two germline ends. The CDR3 covers 17 residues.

This chain joins TRBV7-7 and TRBJ2-4; 7 positions agree with TRBD2. The J call may not be correct, given that the DNA end is closer to TRBJ2-5. The V gene's germline CDR1 is SSHAT and CDR2 FNYEAQ (reference sequence). The CDR3 runs to 15 residues. CDR3: CASSLVAGDAETQYF. The CDR3 bases are TGTGCCAGCAGCTTAGTCGCGGGGGATGCAGAGACCCAGTACTTC.

The chain combines TRBV9 with TRBJ2-2; D unclear. This CDR3 is built from 15 residues. Deletions cut 1 base from V and 0 bases from J, with 7 bases between. Germline lookup yields CDR1 SGDLS and CDR2 YYNGEE. The CDR3 bases are TGTGCCAGCAGCGTAACCCAGGCGAACACCGGGGAGCTGTTTTTT. This encodes CASSVTQANTGELFF. Variable domain in full (rest from reference TRBV9 and TRBJ2-2): DSGVTQTPKHLITATGQRVTLRCSPRSGDLSVYWYQQSLDQGLQFLIQYYNGEERAKGNILERFSAQQFPDLHSELNLSSLELGDSALYFCASSVTQANTGELFFGEGSRLTVL.

This clonotype was counted a few times. The chain has TRBV2 and TRBJ2-1; 12 bases fit TRBD2. V dropped 2 bases and J dropped 5; count of bases not matched to a gene: 10. Germline-derived CDR1 and CDR2 are SNHLY and FYNNEI. The CDR3 runs to 18 residues. The CDR3 loop is CASSENLPGLAGNNEQFF. DNA for the CDR3: TGTGCCAGCAGTGAAAATCTTCCGGGACTAGCGGGTAACAATGAGCAGTTCTTC.

This clonotype turned up a few times. The chain recombines TRBV4-3 with TRBJ1-5; D may be TRBD1 (6 bases). Germline V gene data show CDR1 as LGHNA and CDR2 as YSLEER. V shed 0 bases and J shed 7 bases, with 16 bases lying between them. This CDR3 has 16 residues. The CDR3 bases are TGCGCCAGCAGCCAAGATTCCACAGGGATAGGGCAGCCCCAGCATTTT. Amino acids: CASSQDSTGIGQPQHF.

The table lists this clonotype with many counts. This sequence joins TRBV25-1 and TRBJ2-5; 10 bases agree with TRBD1. The CDR3 has 12 amino acids. After removal of 7 bases from V and 8 bases from J, the junction contained 4 bases not matched to a gene. Germline-derived CDR1 and CDR2 are MGHDK and SYGVNS. The CDR3 nucleotides read TGTGCCAGCAAGGGACAGGGGTCCACCCAGTACTTC. Amino acids: CASKGQGSTQYF.

The V call is TRBV7-9, the J call TRBJ2-5; 13 positions agree with TRBD2. The germline V gene encodes CDR1 SEHNR and CDR2 FQNEAQ (reference sequence). After removal of 0 bases from V and 1 base from J, the junction contained 5 bases not matched to a gene. The CDR3 spans 18 residues. CDR3 protein: CASSLARTSGGVQETQYF. The CDR3 DNA is TGTGCCAGCAGCTTAGCCCGGACTAGCGGGGGAGTCCAAGAGACCCAGTACTTC.

This clonotype was observed many times. The chain recombines TRBV10-3 with TRBJ2-1, with TRBD1 matching over 8 bases. Per the germline V gene, CDR1 is ENHRY and CDR2 is SYGVKD. The CDR3 loop spans 14 amino acids. The junction had 6 bases not matched to a gene; V was cut back by 4 bases and J by 7 bases. The CDR3 DNA sequence: TGTGCCATCAGTGCGGACAGGGCAAGGAATGAGCAGTTCTTC. Its protein is CAISADRARNEQFF.